The next 22 T cell receptor beta chains were all read from a single sample in a study of naive and memory T cell subsets. Two oligonucleotides, mixed equimolar, formed the beta constant-region primer covering TRBC1 and TRBC2. TCRdb ran MiXCR on the UMI-ligation and nested PCR reads and lists one entry per CDR3 protein. This table has 89,000 or so distinct CDR3 sequences, around 12% appearing once. The sample was central memory CD4+ T cells from blood. The receptors derive from a human donor in good health.

CDR3 DNA sequence: TGCAGTGCTTTGGGACTAGCGGGAGTGGGTGTCGTGGGCACAGATACGCAGTATTTT. It codes for CSALGLAGVGVVGTDTQYF. This chain links TRBV20-1 with TRBJ2-3; 14 nucleotides line up with TRBD2. CDR1 is DFQATT and CDR2 is SNEGSKA in the germline V gene (reference sequence). Losses at the gene ends were 5 bases for V and 1 base for J; bases not matched to a gene: 14. This CDR3 spans 19 amino acids.

This chain joins TRBV12-3 or TRBV12-4 and TRBJ1-4, with D hard to call. The length of the CDR3 is 15 residues. V lost 6 bases to trimming and J lost 4 bases, with 15 bases between them. This CDR3 reads CASRTDPLVNEKLFF. DNA of the CDR3: TGTGCCAGCAGAACAGACCCTTTGGTTAATGAAAAACTGTTTTTT.

This clonotype was observed a handful of times. The CDR3 coding sequence is TGTGCCAGCGGGACTAGCGGGAGAAATGAGCAGTTCTTC. It translates to CASGTSGRNEQFF. The chain uses TRBV27 and TRBJ2-1; 14 bases are shared with TRBD2. V lost 8 bases and J lost 7; bases outside the gene matches: 1. This CDR3 has 13 residues. CDR1 MNHEY and CDR2 SMNVEV come from the germline V gene (reference sequence).

This clonotype was counted between two and nine times. V and J are TRBV21-1 and TRBJ1-5; the DNA was not compared with TRBD1, the D call given in the table. TRBV21-1 represents a pseudogene. The CDR3 has 18 residues. The CDR3 DNA reads TGTGCCAGCAGCAAATCAGCCGGGACAGGCTATCACAATCAGCCCCAGCATTTT. This encodes CASSKSAGTGYHNQPQHF.

The chain uses TRBV7-2 and TRBJ2-7, with a weak D call TRBD2 (6 bases). The CDR3 loop spans 14 amino acids. Germline assignment: CDR1 SGHTA and CDR2 FQGNSA. V was shortened by 5 bases and J by 1 base, with 12 bases between the two germline ends. The CDR3 coding sequence is TGTGCCAGCAGCACGAGTAGCGGTTCCTACGAGCAGTACTTC. This encodes CASSTSSGSYEQYF. The variable domain in full, with the rest retrieved from reference TRBV7-2 and TRBJ2-7, is GAGVSQSPSNKVTEKGKDVELRCDPISGHTALYWYRQSLGQGLEFLIYFQGNSAPDKSGLPSDRFSAERTGGSVSTLTIQRTQQEDSAVYLCASSTSSGSYEQYFGPGTRLTVT.

The sample holds many counts of this clonotype. The chain uses TRBV20-1 and TRBJ1-2, with 7 bases fitting TRBD1. The germline gives CDR1 DFQATT, CDR2 SNEGSKA (reference sequence). The CDR3 length is 12 residues. The J segment lost 5 bases and the V segment lost 3 bases, leaving 3 bases of the junction unmatched. The CDR3 loop reads CSASLTGYGYTF. The CDR3 coding sequence is TGCAGTGCTAGCCTGACAGGGTATGGCTACACCTTC.

At least ten counts were recorded for this clonotype. The rearrangement links TRBV20-1 to TRBJ2-1, with 13 bases aligning to TRBD2. V shed 6 bases and J 7 bases; nucleotides not matched to a gene: 6. The CDR3 has 14 residues. CDR1 DFQATT and CDR2 SNEGSKA come from the germline V gene (reference sequence). The CDR3 bases are TGCAGTGCCAAGGGACTAGCGGGAAAGAATGAGCAGTTCTTC. It specifies CSAKGLAGKNEQFF.

The rearrangement links TRBV9 to TRBJ1-1; D not certain. The V end lost 3 bases, the J end lost 1 base, and 10 bases lay between the germline ends. Germline CDR1 is SGDLS and CDR2 is YYNGEE. The CDR3 totals 14 residues. The chain's CDR3 is CASSGIAENTEAFF. The DNA for the CDR3 is TGTGCCAGCAGCGGTATAGCAGAGAACACTGAAGCTTTCTTT.

The chain uses TRBV5-6 and TRBJ2-7; 12 positions agree with TRBD2. This CDR3 is built from 15 residues. Germline V gene sequence: CDR1 SGHDT, CDR2 YYEEEE. V gave up 4 bases and J gave up 6 bases; unmatched junction bases: 8. The CDR3 is CASSRLAGEGREQYF. The CDR3 DNA is TGTGCCAGCAGCCGACTAGCGGGGGAGGGGCGCGAGCAGTACTTC.

This clonotype was observed many times. This chain connects TRBV2 to TRBJ1-4; tentatively, D is TRBD1 (6 bases). The germline gives CDR1 SNHLY, CDR2 FYNNEI. The CDR3 runs to 14 residues. Trimming cost V 4 bases and J 7 bases, with 13 bases left between them. CDR3 sequence reads: CASSAWGASEKLFF. CDR3 DNA: TGTGCCAGCAGTGCATGGGGGGCAAGTGAAAAACTGTTTTTT. Looking up the rest from reference TRBV2 and TRBJ1-4 gives the full variable domain: EPEVTQTPSHQVTQMGQEVILRCVPISNHLYFYWYRQILGQKVEFLVSFYNNEISEKSEIFDDQFSVERPDGSNFTLKIRSTKLEDSAMYFCASSAWGASEKLFFGSGTQLSVL.

Ten or more counts support this clonotype. Here the CDR3 reads CASSQGQGIYEQYF. CDR3 nucleotide sequence: TGTGCCAGCAGCCAGGGACAGGGGATCTACGAGCAGTACTTC. This chain uses TRBV7-9 with TRBJ2-7; 10 bases agree with TRBD1. J lost 3 bases, V lost 5 bases, and 4 bases had no gene match. The CDR3 length is 14 residues. Germline V lookup: CDR1 SEHNR, CDR2 FQNEAQ (reference sequence).

This clonotype was found a few times. This sequence joins TRBV5-5 and TRBJ2-5; D is unclear. Germline V gives CDR1 SGHKS, CDR2 YYEKEE (reference sequence). The CDR3 spans 14 residues. V was trimmed by 4 bases and J by 5 bases, leaving 15 bases between them. The CDR3: CASSRQTGSETQYF. The CDR3 bases are TGTGCCAGCAGCCGTCAAACGGGTAGCGAGACCCAGTACTTC.

This clonotype was found a few times. This chain connects TRBV6-6 to TRBJ2-7; D may match TRBD1 or TRBD2 (5 bases each). The germline V and J ends were trimmed by 5 bases and 0 bases, with 11 bases remaining between them. This CDR3 is 14 amino acids long. The germline CDR1 and CDR2 sequences are MNHNY and SVGAGI (reference sequence). The CDR3 loop reads CASSATGLSYEQYF. The CDR3 coding sequence is TGTGCCAGCAGTGCCACGGGGCTCTCCTACGAGCAGTACTTC.

The V gene is TRBV10-3, the J gene TRBJ2-3, with 9 bases fitting TRBD1. The germline V gene has CDR1 ENHRY and CDR2 SYGVKD. The CDR3 sequence is 14 residues long. With V trimmed by 4 bases and J by 6 bases, 5 bases remained unmatched. The CDR3 bases are TGTGCCATCAGTGTCGGGACAGGGCGGGATACGCAGTATTTT. Protein product: CAISVGTGRDTQYF.

The V call is TRBV20-1, the J call TRBJ2-7, with 9 bases matching TRBD1. This CDR3 comprises 14 residues. V lost 8 bases, J lost 0 bases, and 8 bases stayed unmatched. Per the germline V gene, CDR1 is DFQATT and CDR2 is SNEGSKA (reference sequence). The CDR3 DNA reads TGCAGTACCCGACAGGGGGAATCCTCCTACGAGCAGTACTTC. Its protein is CSTRQGESSYEQYF.

This clonotype was recorded at least ten times. The V gene is TRBV20-1, the J gene TRBJ2-3; possibly TRBD2 for D (5 bases). The CDR3 contains 15 residues. The V gene's germline CDR1 is DFQATT and CDR2 SNEGSKA (reference sequence). Trimming left V 3 bases short and J 4 bases short, with 17 bases between. In DNA, the CDR3 is TGCAGTGCTAGTAGTCCCCGGGAAGGAGCAGATACGCAGTATTTT. Translation: CSASSPREGADTQYF.

This clonotype was found many times. The V and J genes are TRBV28 and TRBJ2-3, with 9 bases identical to TRBD1. Germline V gene data show CDR1 as MDHEN and CDR2 as SYDVKM. The CDR3 spans 17 residues. Germline trimming cut 1 base from V and 1 base from J; bases unmatched to any gene: 6. The CDR3 coding sequence is TGTGCCAGCAGTTTATACCAACAGGGGGCTGGCACAGATACGCAGTATTTT. It is translated as CASSLYQQGAGTDTQYF.

At least ten counts were recorded for this clonotype. The chain couples TRBV6-4 to TRBJ1-2; TRBD1 matches at 7 bases. The CDR3 is 15 amino acids. The germline CDR1 and CDR2 sequences are MRHNA and SNTAGT. J was trimmed by 2 bases and V by 6 bases; bases with no gene match: 9. CDR3 amino acids: CASRFRQGSNYGYTF. In DNA form, the CDR3 reads TGTGCCAGCAGATTTCGACAGGGATCCAACTATGGCTACACCTTC.

The chain is built from TRBV12-3 or TRBV12-4 and TRBJ1-2; D remains ambiguous. The CDR3 loop spans 12 amino acids. V was clipped by 6 bases and J by 4 bases, with 9 bases between them. The CDR3 loop is CASSRRTYGYTF. DNA for the CDR3: TGTGCCAGCAGCCGACGGACCTATGGCTACACCTTC.

Turning to this clonotype: One base away lies a much larger clone, so this may be a sequencing read error. The chain uses TRBV10-3 and TRBJ2-1; TRBD1 matches at 8 bases. The CDR3 sequence is 14 residues long. Trimming cost V 10 bases and J 1 base; bases outside gene matches: 6. The germline gives CDR1 ENHRY, CDR2 SYGVKD. The CDR3 spells CATWDRRSYNEQFF. CDR3 nucleotides: TGTGCCACCTGGGACAGGCGTTCCTACAATGAGCAGTTCTTC.

This clonotype was seen a few times. This chain uses TRBV29-1 with TRBJ2-5; D is uncertain. V lost 5 bases to trimming and J lost 4 bases, with 8 bases between them. CDR3 length: 11 residues. Germline assignment: CDR1 SQVTM and CDR2 ANQGSEA. CDR3 in amino acids: CSVLRRETQYF. The CDR3, as DNA: TGCAGCGTTTTGAGGAGAGAGACCCAGTACTTC.

This chain uses TRBV18 with TRBJ2-3, with 14 bases identical to TRBD2. CDR1 is KGHSH and CDR2 is LQKENI in the germline V gene. The V and J ends lost 3 bases and 5 bases, in that order; junction bases with no gene match: 10. This CDR3 comprises 18 residues. CDR3 in DNA: TGTGCCAGCTCACCGTTACCGGGACTAGCGGGAGTAGGAGATACGCAGTATTTT. It translates to CASSPLPGLAGVGDTQYF.